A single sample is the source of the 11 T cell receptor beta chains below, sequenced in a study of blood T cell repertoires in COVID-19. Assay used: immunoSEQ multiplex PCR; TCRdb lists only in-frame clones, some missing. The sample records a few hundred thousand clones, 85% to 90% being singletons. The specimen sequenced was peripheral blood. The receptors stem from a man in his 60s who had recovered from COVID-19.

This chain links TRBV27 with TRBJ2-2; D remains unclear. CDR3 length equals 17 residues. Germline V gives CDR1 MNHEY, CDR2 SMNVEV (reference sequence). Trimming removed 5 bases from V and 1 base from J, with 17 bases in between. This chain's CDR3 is CASSPRSQLGNTGELFF. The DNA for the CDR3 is TGTGCCAGCAGTCCGAGGTCCCAGTTAGGGAACACCGGGGAGCTGTTTTTT.

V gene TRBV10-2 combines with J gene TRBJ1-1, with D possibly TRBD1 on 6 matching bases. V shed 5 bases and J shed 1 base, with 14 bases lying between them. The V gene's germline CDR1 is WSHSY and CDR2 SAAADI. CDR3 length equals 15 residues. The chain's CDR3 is CASSPQGQPNTEAFF. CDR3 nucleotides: TGCGCCAGCAGTCCACAGGGTCAACCGAACACTGAAGCTTTCTTT.

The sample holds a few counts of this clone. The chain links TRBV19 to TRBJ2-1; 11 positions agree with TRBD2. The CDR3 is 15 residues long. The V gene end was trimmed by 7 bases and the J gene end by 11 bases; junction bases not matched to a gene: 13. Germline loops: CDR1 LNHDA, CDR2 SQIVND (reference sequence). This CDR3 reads CASMEILAGATQQFF. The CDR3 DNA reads TGTGCCAGTATGGAAATACTAGCGGGAGCGACCCAGCAGTTCTTC.

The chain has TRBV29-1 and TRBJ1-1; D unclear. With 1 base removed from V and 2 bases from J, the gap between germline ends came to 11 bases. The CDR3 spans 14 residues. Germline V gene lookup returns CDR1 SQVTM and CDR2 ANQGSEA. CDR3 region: CSVEGPTVNTEAFF. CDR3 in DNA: TGCAGCGTTGAAGGTCCTACAGTTAACACTGAAGCTTTCTTT.

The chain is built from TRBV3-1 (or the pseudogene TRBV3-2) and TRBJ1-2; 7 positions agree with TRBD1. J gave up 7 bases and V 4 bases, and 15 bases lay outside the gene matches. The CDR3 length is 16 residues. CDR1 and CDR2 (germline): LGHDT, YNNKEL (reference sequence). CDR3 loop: CASSRDRIPTFGGYTF. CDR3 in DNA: TGTGCCAGCAGCCGGGACAGAATACCGACCTTCGGTGGCTACACCTTC.

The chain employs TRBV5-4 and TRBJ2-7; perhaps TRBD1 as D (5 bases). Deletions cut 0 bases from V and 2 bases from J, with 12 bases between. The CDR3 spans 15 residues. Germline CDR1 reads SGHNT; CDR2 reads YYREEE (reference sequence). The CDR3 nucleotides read TGTGCCAGCAGCTTGGCCCGGCAGGGCCCCTACGAGCAGTACTTC. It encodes CASSLARQGPYEQYF.

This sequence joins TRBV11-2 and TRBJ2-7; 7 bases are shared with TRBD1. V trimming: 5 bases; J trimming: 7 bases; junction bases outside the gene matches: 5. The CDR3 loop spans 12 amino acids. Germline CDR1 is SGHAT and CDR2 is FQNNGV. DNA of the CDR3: TGTGCCAGCAGCCCGACAGGGCTGGAGCAGTACTTC. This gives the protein CASSPTGLEQYF. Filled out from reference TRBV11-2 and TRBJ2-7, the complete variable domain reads EAGVAQSPRYKIIEKRQSVAFWCNPISGHATLYWYQQILGQGPKLLIQFQNNGVVDDSQLPKDRFSAERLKGVDSTLKIQPAKLEDSAVYLCASSPTGLEQYFGPGTRLTVT.

Written as DNA, the CDR3 is TGTGCCAGCCGGGGGACAGGGGGCAATTCACCCCTCCACTTT. Amino acids: CASRGTGGNSPLHF. V gene TRBV2 combines with J gene TRBJ1-6; 12 positions agree with TRBD1. Germline V CDR1 and CDR2: SNHLY, FYNNEI. Trimming cost V 8 bases and J 7 bases; bases outside gene matches: 3. The CDR3 consists of 14 residues.

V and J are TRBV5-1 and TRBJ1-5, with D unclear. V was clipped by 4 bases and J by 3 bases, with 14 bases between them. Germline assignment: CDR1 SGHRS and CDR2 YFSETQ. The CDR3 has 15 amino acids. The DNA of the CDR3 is TGCGCCAGCAGCGCCAGCCCACAGAACAATCAGCCCCAGCATTTT. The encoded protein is CASSASPQNNQPQHF.

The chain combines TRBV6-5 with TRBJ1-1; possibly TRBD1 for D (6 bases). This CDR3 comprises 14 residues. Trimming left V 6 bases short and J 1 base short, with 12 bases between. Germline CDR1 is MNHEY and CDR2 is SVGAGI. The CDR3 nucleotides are TGTGCCAGCAGCCCCGTAGGGGGGAACACTGAAGCTTTCTTT. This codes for CASSPVGGNTEAFF.

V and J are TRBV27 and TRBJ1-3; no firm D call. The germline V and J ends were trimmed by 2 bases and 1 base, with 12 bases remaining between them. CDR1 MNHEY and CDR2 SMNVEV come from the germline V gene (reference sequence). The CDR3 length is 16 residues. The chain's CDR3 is CASSLTATRSGNTIYF. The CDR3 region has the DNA TGTGCCAGCAGTTTAACTGCGACCAGGTCTGGAAACACCATATATTTT.